What follows are 15 T cell receptor beta chains derived from one specimen sequenced in a study of shared T cell receptors in the human thymus. TCRdb keeps only in-frame clones here, not all; method: immunoSEQ multiplex PCR. The table has approximately 660,000 clones, approximately 87% seen once. These data were also reused for a study on human thymus T cells.

The sample consisted of thymocytes. The receptors shown here come from a boy younger than two with a congenital heart defect.

The genes are TRBV7-8 and TRBJ2-1, with TRBD2 matching 14 bases. The V gene's germline CDR1 is SGHVS and CDR2 FQNEAQ. The CDR3 has 18 amino acids. Germline trimming cut 1 base from V and 0 bases from J; bases unmatched to any gene: 2. This CDR3 is CASSLGLAGGSSYNEQFF. The CDR3 bases are TGTGCCAGCAGCTTAGGACTAGCGGGAGGGAGCTCCTACAATGAGCAGTTCTTC.

The chain uses TRBV5-1 and TRBJ2-7; D possibly corresponds to TRBD1 (6 bases). V lost 3 bases and J lost 0, with 10 bases in between. The CDR3 runs to 14 residues. Germline CDR1 is SGHRS and CDR2 is YFSETQ. The CDR3 loop reads CASSYGDTSYEQYF. In DNA, the CDR3 is TGCGCCAGCAGCTATGGGGACACCTCCTACGAGCAGTACTTC.

The CDR3 nucleotides read TGCGCCAGCAGCCAAGGGTACGGGTCCCTCCGGAGCACAGATACGCAGTATTTT. This codes for CASSQGYGSLRSTDTQYF. This chain links TRBV4-1 with TRBJ2-3; D gene unclear. V was cut by 1 base and J by 0 bases, with 17 bases left in between. Germline V gene lookup returns CDR1 MGHRA and CDR2 YSYEKL. This CDR3 comprises 18 residues.

V and J are TRBV5-4 and TRBJ2-7; D perhaps matches TRBD2 (5 bases). Germline V lookup: CDR1 SGHNT, CDR2 YYREEE (reference sequence). This CDR3 comprises 15 residues. V gave up 4 bases and J gave up 2 bases, with 16 bases separating them. CDR3 residues: CASSPKSSETYEQYF. The CDR3 DNA sequence: TGTGCCAGCAGCCCCAAGAGTAGCGAAACCTACGAGCAGTACTTC.

The chain uses TRBV4-3 and TRBJ2-7; possibly TRBD2 for D (5 bases). The CDR3 sequence is 14 residues long. CDR1 and CDR2 from the germline V gene are LGHNA and YSLEER. V shed 6 bases and J shed 3 bases, with 15 bases lying between them. The CDR3 DNA reads TGCGCCAGCAGTCTTAAAGGAGGTGGCTACGAGCAGTACTTC. This translates into CASSLKGGGYEQYF.

The chain combines TRBV25-1 with TRBJ1-2; a possible D gene is TRBD1 (5 bases). Trimming took off 8 bases at V and 5 bases at J, with 9 bases between the two ends. CDR3 length: 11 amino acids. Germline V lookup: CDR1 MGHDK, CDR2 SYGVNS. The CDR3 DNA is TGTGCCAGCGGAAGGGGTTATGGCTACACCTTC. Protein sequence: CASGRGYGYTF.

The chain recombines TRBV14 with TRBJ1-1; D not certain. V gave up 0 bases and J gave up 5 bases, with 4 bases separating them. From germline, CDR1 is SGHDN and CDR2 FVKESK. There are 12 residues in the CDR3. This CDR3 is CASSQDRTEAFF. The CDR3 DNA is TGTGCCAGCAGCCAAGATCGGACTGAAGCTTTCTTT.

The chain uses TRBV5-3 and TRBJ2-7, with TRBD2 identical over 14 bases. TRBV5-3 belongs to the ORF category, with a function that is uncertain. The V and J ends lost 4 bases and 7 bases, in that order; junction bases with no gene match: 19. The CDR3 is made up of 19 amino acids. The CDR3 nucleotides read TGTGCCAGAAGCCCGCAAACGAAGACTAGCGGGAGGGCCGGAGGGGAGCAGTACTTC. Its translation: CARSPQTKTSGRAGGEQYF.

Of note for this clone: The same CDR3 arises from other DNA sequences in this sample as well. The chain has TRBV28 and TRBJ2-7; no definite D call. The germline gives CDR1 MDHEN, CDR2 SYDVKM. The length of the CDR3 is 12 residues. V was cut by 1 base and J by 4 bases, with 5 bases left in between. The CDR3 region is CASSLSGYEQYF. In DNA, the CDR3 is TGTGCCAGCAGTTTATCGGGTTACGAGCAGTACTTC.

The chain joins TRBV2 to TRBJ2-1; 9 bases are shared with TRBD2. CDR1 is SNHLY and CDR2 is FYNNEI in the germline V gene. V trimming: 7 bases; J trimming: 4 bases; junction bases outside the gene matches: 8. The CDR3 spans 15 residues. The CDR3 loop is CASKEGGREYNEQFF. In DNA, the CDR3 is TGTGCCAGCAAGGAGGGCGGGAGGGAATACAATGAGCAGTTCTTC. Full variable domain (remainder filled in from reference TRBV2 and TRBJ2-1): EPEVTQTPSHQVTQMGQEVILRCVPISNHLYFYWYRQILGQKVEFLVSFYNNEISEKSEIFDDQFSVERPDGSNFTLKIRSTKLEDSAMYFCASKEGGREYNEQFFGPGTRLTVL.

The chain has TRBV11-3 and TRBJ2-7; D is possibly TRBD1 (5 bases). CDR3 size: 14 residues. CDR1 is SGHNT, CDR2 YENEEA, per germline. V gave up 2 bases and J gave up 1 base, with 9 bases separating them. Written as DNA, the CDR3 is TGTGCCAGCAGCTTACCCGACAGTTCCTACGAGCAGTACTTC. This translates into CASSLPDSSYEQYF.

The V gene is TRBV27, the J gene TRBJ1-2, with D maybe TRBD1 (6 bases). CDR1 is MNHEY, CDR2 SMNVEV, per germline (reference sequence). The CDR3 runs to 15 residues. This chain's CDR3 is CATGQKNIGGYGYTF. The CDR3 coding sequence is TGTGCGACTGGACAGAAAAATATCGGAGGCTATGGCTACACCTTC.

The rearrangement joins TRBV19 to TRBJ1-1, with 7 positions matching TRBD1. The CDR3 totals 14 residues. The germline V gene encodes CDR1 LNHDA and CDR2 SQIVND (reference sequence). The V segment lost 7 bases and the J segment 1 base; nucleotides outside the gene matches: 6. CDR3 DNA sequence: TGTGCCAGTACCGCGGACAGGCAGAACACTGAAGCTTTCTTT. It yields the protein CASTADRQNTEAFF.

The gene calls are TRBV30 and TRBJ2-7; TRBD2 is a possible D gene (6 bases). Germline-derived CDR1 and CDR2 are GTSNPN and SVGIG (reference sequence). The CDR3 sequence is 15 residues long. V lost 3 bases and J 2 bases, leaving 17 bases between the germline ends. CDR3 residues: CAWSGPSEATYEQYF. The CDR3 bases are TGTGCCTGGAGCGGGCCTAGCGAGGCAACCTACGAGCAGTACTTC.

V gene TRBV2 combines with J gene TRBJ2-1, with 9 bases aligning to TRBD1. Germline V gene lookup returns CDR1 SNHLY and CDR2 FYNNEI. V shed 3 bases and J 1 base; nucleotides not matched to a gene: 4. This CDR3 comprises 16 residues. The CDR3 protein is CASSEWTGASYNEQFF. In DNA, the CDR3 is TGTGCCAGCAGTGAGTGGACAGGGGCTTCCTACAATGAGCAGTTCTTC.